The 30 T cell receptor beta chains below come from one sample, sequenced in a study of patients and donors after allogeneic stem cell transplantation. TCRdb recomputed calls from the RT-PCR reads with MiXCR, one row per CDR3 protein. The top ten hold more than 35% of the sample, which has about 16,000 distinct CDR3 sequences, under 35% seen once. The source material was blood, either unsorted or a sorted T cell fraction (not recorded which). All receptors derive from a human donor who was either an allogeneic HSCT recipient or a stem cell or donor lymphocyte infusion donor (not recorded which). It is not recorded whose cells these are; they may come from a transplant donor.

There are a few counts of this clonotype. The chain recombines TRBV28 with TRBJ1-4, with no clear D. The germline V and J ends were trimmed by 5 bases and 6 bases, with 19 bases remaining between them. Germline V CDR1 and CDR2: MDHEN, SYDVKM. The CDR3 contains 16 residues. CDR3: CASSPLTSLRDEKLFF. In nucleotides, the CDR3 is TGTGCCAGCAGTCCTCTGACCTCACTGAGGGATGAAAAACTGTTTTTT.

This clonotype was picked up a small number of times. The chain has TRBV7-3 and TRBJ1-1; 7 bases fit TRBD1. The CDR3 is 14 residues long. The junction had 7 bases not matched to a gene; V was cut back by 2 bases and J by 7 bases. Germline values: CDR1 SGHTA, CDR2 FQGTGA. The CDR3 sequence: CASSLFGRQGEAFF. CDR3 in DNA: TGTGCCAGCAGCTTATTCGGGCGACAGGGTGAAGCTTTCTTT. Full variable domain (missing parts from reference TRBV7-3 and TRBJ1-1): GAGVSQTPSNKVTEKGKYVELRCDPISGHTALYWYRQSLGQGPEFLIYFQGTGAADDSGLPNDRFFAVRPEGSVSTLKIQRTERGDSAVYLCASSLFGRQGEAFFGQGTRLTVV.

The rearrangement uses TRBV7-2 and TRBJ1-1; D gene uncertain. Trimming cost V 2 bases and J 4 bases, with 5 bases left between them. CDR3 length: 12 residues. CDR1 is SGHTA, CDR2 FQGNSA, per germline. The CDR3 DNA reads as TGTGCCAGCAGCTTACTGACCACTGAAGCTTTCTTT. Amino acids: CASSLLTTEAFF.

This clonotype was counted between two and nine times. V and J are TRBV5-4 and TRBJ1-1; the D is unclear. CDR3 length equals 15 residues. The V gene's germline CDR1 is SGHNT and CDR2 YYREEE (reference sequence). The V end was cut by 2 bases, the J end by 0 bases, with 11 bases between. The CDR3: CASSLRVSLNTEAFF. The CDR3 bases are TGTGCCAGCAGCTTACGTGTCAGCTTGAACACTGAAGCTTTCTTT.

This clonotype was counted a few times. The chain joins TRBV29-1 to TRBJ2-2; D assignment may be TRBD1 or TRBD2 (5 bases each). The CDR3 length is 15 residues. Germline V gene sequence: CDR1 SQVTM, CDR2 ANQGSEA. V lost 6 bases and J lost 3, with 17 bases in between. The CDR3 DNA follows: TGCAGCGTCACCCCCGGGACGGTGTACACCGGGGAGCTGTTTTTT. The encoded protein is CSVTPGTVYTGELFF.

The chain uses TRBV5-1 and TRBJ1-3; perhaps TRBD1 as D (5 bases). The CDR3 is 16 residues long. Germline V gene data show CDR1 as SGHRS and CDR2 as YFSETQ. V dropped 2 bases and J dropped 0 bases, with 12 bases sitting between them. CDR3 amino acids: CASSFAPGLSGNTIYF. The CDR3 DNA is TGCGCCAGCAGCTTCGCGCCAGGGCTCTCTGGAAACACCATATATTTT.

This clonotype appeared a few times. For the CDR3, the DNA is TGTGCCAGCAGTTACTCACAGAATTCACCCCTCCACTTT. Its translation: CASSYSQNSPLHF. V usage is TRBV6-6 and J usage is TRBJ1-6; D gene ambiguous. Trimming stripped 0 bases from V and 7 bases from J, with 4 bases between. The germline V gene has CDR1 MNHNY and CDR2 SVGAGI (reference sequence). The CDR3 has 13 residues.

This chain links TRBV3-2 with TRBJ1-6; no check of the table's D call, TRBD1, against the DNA was made. TRBV3-2 has pseudogene status. The CDR3 is made up of 16 amino acids. In DNA form, the CDR3 reads TGTGCCAGCAGCCAAACCGGGACAGCGAGATCCTCACCCCTCCACTTT. Translating gives CASSQTGTARSSPLHF.

V usage is TRBV28 and J usage is TRBJ1-2; 9 nucleotides line up with TRBD1. Trimming cost V 5 bases and J 4 bases; bases outside gene matches: 5. The CDR3 runs to 14 residues. CDR1 and CDR2 from the germline V gene are MDHEN and SYDVKM. The CDR3 loop is CASSTLTGGYGYTF. The CDR3 nucleotides are TGTGCCAGCAGTACCCTGACAGGGGGCTATGGCTACACCTTC.

The chain joins TRBV20-1 to TRBJ2-7, with 7 nucleotides matching TRBD1. The CDR3 runs to 11 residues. In germline, CDR1 is DFQATT, CDR2 SNEGSKA (reference sequence). CDR3 sequence reads: CGGQHHNEQYF. CDR3 nucleotides: TGCGGGGGACAGCATCACAACGAGCAGTACTTC.

J is TRBJ2-2 and V is TRBV5-4; TRBD2 might be the D (6 bases). The CDR3 has 16 residues. Germline CDR1 reads SGHNT; CDR2 reads YYREEE (reference sequence). V lost 4 bases to trimming and J lost 3 bases, with 16 bases between them. CDR3 nucleotides: TGTGCCAGCAGCCCCCTTGGGGGGAGCGACACCGGGGAGCTGTTTTTT. Translated, it gives CASSPLGGSDTGELFF.

This sequence joins TRBV7-9 and TRBJ1-5; unclear D gene. Trimming removed 3 bases at V and 1 base at J, with 10 bases between. Germline values: CDR1 SEHNR, CDR2 FQNEAQ (reference sequence). The CDR3 runs 15 residues. The CDR3 DNA reads TGTGCCAGCAGCTTTTCTGGAATGAGCAATCAGCCCCAGCATTTT. Its protein product is CASSFSGMSNQPQHF.

The gene calls are TRBV9 and TRBJ1-2; D is undetermined. V was pared by 3 bases and J by 4 bases, with 4 bases between. This CDR3 region has 11 residues. Germline V gene data show CDR1 as SGDLS and CDR2 as YYNGEE. The CDR3 bases are TGTGCCAGCAGCGAAGGCTATGGCTACACCTTC. The encoded protein is CASSEGYGYTF.

V gene TRBV30 combines with J gene TRBJ1-5; D remains unclear. Germline CDR1 is GTSNPN and CDR2 is SVGIG (reference sequence). V was pared by 0 bases and J by 1 base, with 7 bases between. CDR3 size: 14 residues. The CDR3 DNA is TGTGCCTGGAGTGTACGGCTAAGCAATCAGCCCCAGCATTTT. Protein: CAWSVRLSNQPQHF. The full variable domain, completed using reference TRBV30 and TRBJ1-5, is SQTIHQWPATLVQPVGSPLSLECTVEGTSNPNLYWYRQAAGRGLQLLFYSVGIGQISSEVPQNLSASRPQDRQFILSSKKLLLSDSGFYLCAWSVRLSNQPQHFGDGTRLSIL.

V and J are TRBV20-1 and TRBJ1-2, with a possible D match to TRBD1 (5 bases). From germline, CDR1 is DFQATT and CDR2 SNEGSKA (reference sequence). This CDR3 comprises 14 residues. Trimming cost V 5 bases and J 0 bases, with 13 bases left between them. CDR3 region: CSAPRDGTNYGYTF. For the CDR3, the DNA is TGCAGTGCTCCCCGGGACGGAACTAACTATGGCTACACCTTC.

This clonotype showed up just a few times. This sequence joins TRBV24-1 and TRBJ1-2; D remains ambiguous. The CDR3 contains 13 residues. Germline V lookup: CDR1 KGHDR, CDR2 SFDVKD. Trimming stripped 6 bases from V and 7 bases from J, with 14 bases between. The CDR3 DNA reads as TGTGCCACCAGTTACCACCAGGAGGCTGGCTACACCTTC. Translating it yields CATSYHQEAGYTF.

This clonotype has at least ten counts. This chain links TRBV30 with TRBJ2-1; D unresolved. Trimming cost V 0 bases and J 9 bases, with 18 bases left between them. This CDR3 contains 15 residues. Germline V gives CDR1 GTSNPN, CDR2 SVGIG (reference sequence). The CDR3 DNA reads as TGTGCCTGGAGTGTAGTTCTAGACCTCAATTCTGAGCAGTTCTTC. It is translated as CAWSVVLDLNSEQFF.

In its sample, this clonotype was seen many times. The rearrangement uses TRBV4-2 and TRBJ1-6, with 7 bases aligning to TRBD1. The length of the CDR3 is 14 residues. V dropped 5 bases and J dropped 4; count of bases not matched to a gene: 2. Germline loops: CDR1 LGHNA, CDR2 YNFKEQ. This CDR3 reads CASSKQGYNSPLHF. CDR3 sequence (DNA): TGTGCCAGCAGCAAACAGGGGTATAATTCACCCCTCCACTTT.

This clonotype was observed a few times. The gene calls are TRBV5-1 and TRBJ1-2; TRBD1 aligns across 8 bases. Germline CDR1 SGHRS, CDR2 YFSETQ. V lost 4 bases to trimming and J lost 2 bases; unmatched junction nucleotides: 4. The CDR3 has 14 amino acids. In DNA, the CDR3 is TGCGCCAGCAGCGCAGGGGGCTTGAACTATGGCTACACCTTC. Translating it yields CASSAGGLNYGYTF.

This chain connects TRBV27 to TRBJ1-2; TRBD1 matches 7 bases. V trimming: 4 bases; J trimming: 0 bases; junction bases outside the gene matches: 8. The CDR3 has 16 residues. Germline CDR1 and CDR2: MNHEY and SMNVEV (reference sequence). CDR3 DNA: TGTGCCAGCAGTTGGACAGGCCCTCCTTCTAACTATGGCTACACCTTC. Translated: CASSWTGPPSNYGYTF.

This clonotype came up many times. This chain uses TRBV5-1 with TRBJ1-1; a possible D gene is TRBD1 (6 bases). The CDR3 has 13 residues. Between the trimmed V and J ends, which lost 0 bases and 10 bases, there was a span of 13 bases. Germline loops: CDR1 SGHRS, CDR2 YFSETQ. This chain's CDR3 is CASSLEGETGAFF. The CDR3 bases are TGCGCCAGCAGCTTGGAAGGGGAGACAGGAGCTTTCTTT. The full variable domain, its missing parts supplied by reference TRBV5-1 and TRBJ1-1, is KAGVTQTPRYLIKTRGQQVTLSCSPISGHRSVSWYQQTPGQGLQFLFEYFSETQRNKGNFPGRFSGRQFSNSRSEMNVSTLELGDSALYLCASSLEGETGAFFGQGTRLTVV.

The V call is TRBV27, the J call TRBJ2-1; 7 bases agree with TRBD1. V was clipped by 5 bases and J by 3 bases; unmatched bases: 13. The CDR3 consists of 17 residues. The germline V gene encodes CDR1 MNHEY and CDR2 SMNVEV (reference sequence). CDR3 sequence: CASSLFLDRMFYNEQFF. CDR3 sequence (DNA): TGTGCCAGCAGTCTCTTCTTGGACAGGATGTTCTACAATGAGCAGTTCTTC.

The chain is built from TRBV5-1 and TRBJ1-3; a possible D gene is TRBD1 (6 bases). The CDR3 has 16 residues. V lost 4 bases to trimming and J lost 2 bases, with 16 bases between them. Per germline, CDR1 SGHRS and CDR2 YFSETQ. The DNA for the CDR3 is TGCGCCAGCAGCCTGGCGATACAGGGCCCTGGAAACACCATATATTTT. It codes for CASSLAIQGPGNTIYF. Drawing the rest from reference TRBV5-1 and TRBJ1-3, the complete variable domain is KAGVTQTPRYLIKTRGQQVTLSCSPISGHRSVSWYQQTPGQGLQFLFEYFSETQRNKGNFPGRFSGRQFSNSRSEMNVSTLELGDSALYLCASSLAIQGPGNTIYFGEGSWLTVV.

Sample share makes this clonotype medium-sized (0.01 to 0.1%). The chain employs TRBV5-1 and TRBJ1-3; the match to TRBD1 covers 8 bases. This CDR3 has 13 residues. The J segment lost 8 bases and the V segment lost 0 bases, leaving 1 base of the junction unmatched. Germline V gene lookup returns CDR1 SGHRS and CDR2 YFSETQ. The CDR3 DNA reads as TGCGCCAGCAGCTTGGACAGGGGGTACACCATATATTTT. Protein sequence: CASSLDRGYTIYF.

The DNA of the CDR3 is TGTGCCTGGGGAATGAAGGGGCCCCAGCATTTT. Its translation: CAWGMKGPQHF. V and J are TRBV30 and TRBJ1-5; the D is unclear. This CDR3 comprises 11 residues. V lost 5 bases and J 9 bases, leaving 11 bases between the germline ends. Germline V lookup: CDR1 GTSNPN, CDR2 SVGIG (reference sequence). The entire variable domain, with the rest obtained from reference TRBV30 and TRBJ1-5, is as follows: SQTIHQWPATLVQPVGSPLSLECTVEGTSNPNLYWYRQAAGRGLQLLFYSVGIGQISSEVPQNLSASRPQDRQFILSSKKLLLSDSGFYLCAWGMKGPQHFGDGTRLSIL.

The chain employs TRBV6-5 and TRBJ2-7; perhaps D is TRBD1 or TRBD2 (5 bases each). From germline, CDR1 is MNHEY and CDR2 SVGAGI. The CDR3 has 12 residues. The CDR3 bases are TGTGCACGGGACGGCAGAACCTACGAGCAGTACTTC. This encodes CARDGRTYEQYF.

V gene TRBV21-1 combines with J gene TRBJ1-2; no DNA check was done on the table's D call, TRBD1. TRBV21-1 is a known pseudogene. CDR3 length: 14 residues. As DNA, the CDR3 is TGTGCCAGCAGCGTTTGCCGGGCCTTATATGGCTACACCTTC. The encoded protein is CASSVCRALYGYTF.

The chain links TRBV5-1 to TRBJ2-3; D unresolved. This CDR3 is 14 amino acids long. V was pared by 2 bases and J by 11 bases, with 18 bases between. The germline V gene has CDR1 SGHRS and CDR2 YFSETQ. The CDR3 nucleotides are TGCGCCAGCAGCTTCCCGAACAGCCCCATAGGGCAGTATTTT. Amino acids: CASSFPNSPIGQYF.

This clonotype was seen once. J is TRBJ2-2 and V is TRBV18; D gene uncertain. Germline lookup yields CDR1 KGHSH and CDR2 LQKENI. Trimming removed 8 bases at V and 9 bases at J, with 22 bases between. This CDR3 region has 15 residues. CDR3 sequence (DNA): TGTGCCAGCAGATCCGGGCCTATCCCTGGCCGGGAGCTGTTTTTT. Its protein product is CASRSGPIPGRELFF.

The gene calls are TRBV20-1 and TRBJ1-1, with a tentative D call TRBD1 (6 bases). With 3 bases removed from V and 0 bases from J, the gap between germline ends came to 11 bases. The CDR3 has 14 residues. Germline loops: CDR1 DFQATT, CDR2 SNEGSKA (reference sequence). The CDR3 spells CSARVQGLNTEAFF. DNA of the CDR3: TGCAGTGCTAGGGTTCAGGGGTTGAACACTGAAGCTTTCTTT.